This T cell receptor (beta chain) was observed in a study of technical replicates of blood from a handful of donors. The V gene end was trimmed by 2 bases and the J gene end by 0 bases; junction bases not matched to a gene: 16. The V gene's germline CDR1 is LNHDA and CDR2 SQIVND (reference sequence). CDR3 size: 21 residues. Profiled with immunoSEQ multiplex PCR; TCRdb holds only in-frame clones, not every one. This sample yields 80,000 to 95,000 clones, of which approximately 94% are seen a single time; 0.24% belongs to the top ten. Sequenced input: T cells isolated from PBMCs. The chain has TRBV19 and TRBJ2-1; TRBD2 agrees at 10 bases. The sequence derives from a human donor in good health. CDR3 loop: CASSILDLAGDHLSSYNEQFF. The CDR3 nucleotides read TGTGCCAGTAGTATATTAGATCTAGCGGGAGATCACTTGAGCTCCTACAATGAGCAGTTCTTC.